This TCR beta chain derives from a study of blood T cell repertoires in COVID-19. Study summary: Acute and convalescent COVID-19 specimens originated in the United States, Italy and Spain. The analysed material was cDNA or gDNA that came from T cells, B-cell-depleted T cells, or PBMCs.

Of note for this clone: Different DNA sequences within this sample yield the same CDR3.

Self-reported history from a screening survey and questionnaire set each donor's cohort. Source study methods: Reference gene primer amplification in the assay estimated nucleated cell counts. TCRdb's table, derived via immunoSEQ multiplex PCR, lists solely in-frame clones and lacks some. The DNA gave D and trimming, while V, J and clone size come from that table. The table includes 350,000 to 450,000 clones, roughly 88% detected once. There are 15 residues in the CDR3. Per the germline V gene, CDR1 is SGHAT and CDR2 is FQNNGV. V dropped 3 bases and J dropped 6; count of bases not matched to a gene: 4.

Sequencing input: PBMCs or T cells enriched from blood (not recorded which). The chain couples TRBV11-2 to TRBJ1-5, with 11 bases fitting TRBD1. The sequence was obtained from a young woman who had been exposed to COVID-19. The chain's CDR3 is CASSFGQGAGQPQHF. CDR3 DNA: TGTGCCAGCAGCTTCGGACAGGGGGCCGGTCAGCCCCAGCATTTT.